The present T cell receptor (beta chain) was sequenced within a study of response to subunit inactivated influenza vaccine. Findings and caveats of the study: The authors proposed limited new T cell recruitment per seasonal influenza vaccination.

MiXCR was run by TCRdb on the RT-PCR reads, yielding one entry per CDR3 protein. This sample has under 950,000 distinct CDR3 sequences, with 20% to 25% found just once. This clonotype was detected only a few times. Antigen specificity is unknown. Source: PBMCs from blood, taken about 5 days after vaccination. The sequence came from a man aged 50-59 years who received an inactivated influenza vaccine.

The CDR3 DNA reads TGTGCCAGCAGCACGTCGGAAGCGGACGAGCAGTACTTC. This sequence encodes CASSTSEADEQYF. J is TRBJ2-7 and V is TRBV7-9, with D maybe TRBD2 (5 bases). The CDR3 has 13 amino acids. Looked up from germline, CDR1 is SEHNR and CDR2 is FQNEAQ (reference sequence). V was clipped by 5 bases and J by 5 bases, with 13 bases between them.